A single TCR beta chain is shown here with its context. Its antigen is as yet unknown. At one boundary the junction diverges from the germline segment, which might be a read error. Germline CDR1 SGHRS, CDR2 YFSETQ. This CDR3 region has 14 residues. The diagnoses drew upon clinical symptoms, serum thyroxine and TRAb, thyroid ultrasound and orbital computed tomography. An approximately 10 ml volume of fresh peripheral blood provided the PBMCs. This record comes from a study of T cells in Graves' hyperthyroidism and ophthalmopathy. Study-wide results and caveats: Most thyroid clonotypes that were expanded above 0.001 also turned up in blood.

TCR beta CDR3 regions were amplified from RNA. During a first-round RT-PCR of the TCR CDR3, the HTBI primer set was used. TCRdb recomputed calls from the multiplex PCR reads with MiXCR, one row per CDR3 protein. The profile shows 550,000 to 600,000 distinct CDR3 sequences, more than 13% of them singletons. The origin of this receptor is a young woman with Graves' ophthalmopathy. V usage is TRBV5-1 and J usage is TRBJ1-2; 7 bases are a match to TRBD1. What was sequenced was blood. The CDR3 sequence is CASSQTGPVYGYTF. CDR3 nucleotides: TGTGCCAGCAGCCAGACAGGGCCCGTCTATGGCTACACCTTC.